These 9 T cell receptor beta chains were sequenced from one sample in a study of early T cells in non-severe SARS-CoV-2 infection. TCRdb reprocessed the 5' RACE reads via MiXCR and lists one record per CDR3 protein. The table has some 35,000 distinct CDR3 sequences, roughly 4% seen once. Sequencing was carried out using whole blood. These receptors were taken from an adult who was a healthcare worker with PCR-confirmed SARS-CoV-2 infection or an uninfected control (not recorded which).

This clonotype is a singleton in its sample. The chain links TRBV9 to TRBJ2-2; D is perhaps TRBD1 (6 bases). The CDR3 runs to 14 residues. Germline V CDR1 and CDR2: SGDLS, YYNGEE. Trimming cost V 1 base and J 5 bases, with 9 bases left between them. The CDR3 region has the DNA TGTGCCAGCAGCGTACAGGGGCTAACCGGGGAGCTGTTTTTT. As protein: CASSVQGLTGELFF.

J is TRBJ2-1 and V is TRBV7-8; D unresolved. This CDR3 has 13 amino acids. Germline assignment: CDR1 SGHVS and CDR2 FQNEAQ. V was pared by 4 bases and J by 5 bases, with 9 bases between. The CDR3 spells CASSYTNNNEQFF. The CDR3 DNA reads TGTGCCAGCAGCTATACGAATAACAATGAGCAGTTCTTC.

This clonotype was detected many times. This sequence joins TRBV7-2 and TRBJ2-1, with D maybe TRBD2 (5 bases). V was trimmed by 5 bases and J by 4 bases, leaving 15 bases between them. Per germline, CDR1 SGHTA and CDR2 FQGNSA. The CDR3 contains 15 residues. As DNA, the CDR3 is TGTGCCAGCAGCATAGACTACGGGATGTACAATGAGCAGTTCTTC. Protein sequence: CASSIDYGMYNEQFF.

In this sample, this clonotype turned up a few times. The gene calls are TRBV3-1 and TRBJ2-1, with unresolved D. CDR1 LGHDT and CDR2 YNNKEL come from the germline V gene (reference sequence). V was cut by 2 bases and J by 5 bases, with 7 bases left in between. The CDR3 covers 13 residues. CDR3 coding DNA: TGTGCCAGCAGCCAAAGTCAGAACAATGAGCAGTTCTTC. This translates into CASSQSQNNEQFF.

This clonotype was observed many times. Here the CDR3 DNA reads TGTGCCAGCTCACCTCAACAGGGGGGAGATGACTATGGCTACACCTTC. This gives the protein CASSPQQGGDDYGYTF. The V call is TRBV18, the J call TRBJ1-2; TRBD1 matches at 8 bases. The CDR3 is 16 amino acids. Germline trimming cut 3 bases from V and 3 bases from J; bases unmatched to any gene: 9. The germline V gene has CDR1 KGHSH and CDR2 LQKENI.

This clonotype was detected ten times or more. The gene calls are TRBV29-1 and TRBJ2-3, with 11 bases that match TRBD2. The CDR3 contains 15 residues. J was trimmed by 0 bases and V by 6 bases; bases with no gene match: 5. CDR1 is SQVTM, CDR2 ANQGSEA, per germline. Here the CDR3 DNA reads TGCAGCGTCGAGACTAGCGGGGCAAGCACAGATACGCAGTATTTT. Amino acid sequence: CSVETSGASTDTQYF.

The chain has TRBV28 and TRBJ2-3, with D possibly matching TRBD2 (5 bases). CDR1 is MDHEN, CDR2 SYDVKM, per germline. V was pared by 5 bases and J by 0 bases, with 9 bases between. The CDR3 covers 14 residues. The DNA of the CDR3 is TGTGCCAGCAGTCTAGAGCGGAGCACAGATACGCAGTATTTT. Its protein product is CASSLERSTDTQYF.

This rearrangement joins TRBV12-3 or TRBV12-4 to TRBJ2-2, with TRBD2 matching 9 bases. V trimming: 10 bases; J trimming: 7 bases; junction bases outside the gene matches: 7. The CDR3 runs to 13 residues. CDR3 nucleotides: TGTGCCACCTCCGGGACTAGCATCGGGGAGCTGTTTTTT. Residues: CATSGTSIGELFF.

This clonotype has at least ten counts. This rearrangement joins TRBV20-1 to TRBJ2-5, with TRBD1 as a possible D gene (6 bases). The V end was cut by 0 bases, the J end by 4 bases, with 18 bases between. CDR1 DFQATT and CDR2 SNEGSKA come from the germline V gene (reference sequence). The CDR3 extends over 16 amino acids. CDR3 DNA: TGCAGTGCTAGAGACATACTCCAGGGGATCGGAGAGACCCAGTACTTC. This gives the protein CSARDILQGIGETQYF.